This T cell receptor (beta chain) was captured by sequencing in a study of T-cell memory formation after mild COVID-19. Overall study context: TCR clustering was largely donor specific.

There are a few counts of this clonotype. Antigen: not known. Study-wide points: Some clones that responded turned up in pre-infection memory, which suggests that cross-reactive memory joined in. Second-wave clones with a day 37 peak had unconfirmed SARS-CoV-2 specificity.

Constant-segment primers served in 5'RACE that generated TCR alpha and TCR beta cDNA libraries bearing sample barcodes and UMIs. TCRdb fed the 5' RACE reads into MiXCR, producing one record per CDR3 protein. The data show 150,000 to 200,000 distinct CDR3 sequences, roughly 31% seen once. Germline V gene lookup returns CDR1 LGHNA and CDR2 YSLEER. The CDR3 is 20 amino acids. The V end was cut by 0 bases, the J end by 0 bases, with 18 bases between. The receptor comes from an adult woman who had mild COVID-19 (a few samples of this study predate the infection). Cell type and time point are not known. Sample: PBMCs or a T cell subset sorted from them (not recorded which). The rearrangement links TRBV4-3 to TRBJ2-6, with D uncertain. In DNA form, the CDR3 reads TGCGCCAGCAGCCAAGACGACTTCGGATCGTATGTCTCTGGGGCCAACGTCCTGACTTTC. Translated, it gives CASSQDDFGSYVSGANVLTF.